These T cell receptor beta chains were read from a single sample in a study of liver allograft versus peripheral blood T cells. TCRdb re-called the reads through MiXCR, storing one row per CDR3 protein. Of roughly 5,000 distinct CDR3 sequences listed, about a sixth are singletons. All receptors derive from a human patient who had a liver transplant. Some of the T cells may derive from the graft donor. Each CDR3 is given with its conserved first and last residue. D genes are given only for firm matches. A row's size may be missing; if present it is once, few, many or a size class.

CDR3nt: TGTGCCAGCAGCCCAAGACAGGGCGATAATTCACCCCTCCACTTT; CDR3aa: CASSPRQGDNSPLHF; d_gene: TRBD1; abundance: medium-sized; v_gene: TRBV3-1; len: 15; j_gene: TRBJ1-6
CDR3nt: TGTGCCAGCAGTGAGACGGACGCCTACAATGAGCAGTTCTTC; CDR3aa: CASSETDAYNEQFF; d_gene: -; abundance: once; v_gene: TRBV2; len: 14; j_gene: TRBJ2-1
CDR3nt: TGTGCCATCGCCCTACAGGGGAACACTGAAGCTTTCTTT; CDR3aa: CAIALQGNTEAFF; d_gene: -; abundance: medium-sized; v_gene: TRBV10-3; len: 13; j_gene: TRBJ1-1
CDR3nt: TGCAGTGCTAGAGATCCCCCGGGCGCTGGAAACACCATATATTTT; CDR3aa: CSARDPPGAGNTIYF; d_gene: -; abundance: few; v_gene: TRBV20-1; len: 15; j_gene: TRBJ1-3
CDR3nt: TGTGCCAGCAGTTACCACCCGGGGATCCCCCAAGAGACCCAGTACTTC; CDR3aa: CASSYHPGIPQETQYF; d_gene: -; abundance: few; v_gene: TRBV6-5; len: 16; j_gene: TRBJ2-5
CDR3nt: TGTGCCACCTCGAGACAGGGAACGTACGAGCAGTACTTC; CDR3aa: CATSRQGTYEQYF; d_gene: TRBD1; abundance: medium-sized; v_gene: TRBV27; len: 13; j_gene: TRBJ2-7
CDR3nt: TGTGCCAGCAGCAATGGAGGCGGCTACACCTTC; CDR3aa: CASSNGGGYTF; d_gene: -; abundance: medium-sized; v_gene: TRBV12-3/TRBV12-4; len: 11; j_gene: TRBJ1-2
CDR3nt: TGTGCCAGCAGTGAAGACGGGGATTCACCCCTCCACTTT; CDR3aa: CASSEDGDSPLHF; d_gene: -; abundance: medium-sized; v_gene: TRBV6-1; len: 13; j_gene: TRBJ1-6
CDR3nt: TGTGCCAGCATTCTCAGGGGTTCAGAGACCCAGTACTTC; CDR3aa: CASILRGSETQYF; d_gene: -; abundance: -; v_gene: TRBV6-6; len: 13; j_gene: TRBJ2-5
CDR3nt: TGTGCCAGCAGTTTGGGACCGGGCGGGAGTCAGCCCCAGCATTTT; CDR3aa: CASSLGPGGSQPQHF; d_gene: -; abundance: few; v_gene: TRBV28; len: 15; j_gene: TRBJ1-5
CDR3nt: TGTGCCACCAGCAGTCGTGCCAGTAATTCACCCCTCCACTTT; CDR3aa: CATSSRASNSPLHF; d_gene: -; abundance: medium-sized; v_gene: TRBV15; len: 14; j_gene: TRBJ1-6
CDR3nt: TGTGCCAGCAGCCCAACGGGACAGACGCAAGAGACCCAGTACTTC; CDR3aa: CASSPTGQTQETQYF; d_gene: TRBD1; abundance: -; v_gene: TRBV7-3; len: 15; j_gene: TRBJ2-5
CDR3nt: TGCAGTGCTAGAGAATACAGGATGAACACTGAAGCTTTCTTT; CDR3aa: CSAREYRMNTEAFF; d_gene: -; abundance: -; v_gene: TRBV20-1; len: 14; j_gene: TRBJ1-1
CDR3nt: TGTGCCAGCAGTATCCTTGACAGGGGCGGAGATGGCTACACCTTC; CDR3aa: CASSILDRGGDGYTF; d_gene: TRBD1; abundance: medium-sized; v_gene: TRBV12-3/TRBV12-4; len: 15; j_gene: TRBJ1-2
CDR3nt: TGTGCCAGCTCACCCCCTCTGGGTGCGGAACTGTTTTTT; CDR3aa: CASSPPLGAELFF; d_gene: -; abundance: large; v_gene: TRBV18; len: 13; j_gene: TRBJ1-4
CDR3nt: TGTGCCAGCAGTTTCTTCCGATATCAGCCCCAGCATTTT; CDR3aa: CASSFFRYQPQHF; d_gene: -; abundance: many; v_gene: TRBV28; len: 13; j_gene: TRBJ1-5
CDR3nt: TGTGCCAGCAGCCCAGGGACCACCCAGACCCAGTACTTC; CDR3aa: CASSPGTTQTQYF; d_gene: -; abundance: -; v_gene: TRBV7-9; len: 13; j_gene: TRBJ2-5
CDR3nt: TGTGCCAGCAGAACCAAGACAGGGGAAGCTTCACCCCTCCACTTT; CDR3aa: CASRTKTGEASPLHF; d_gene: TRBD1; abundance: -; v_gene: TRBV2; len: 15; j_gene: TRBJ1-6
CDR3nt: TGTGCCAGCAGTGACTGGACGCCCTACAATGAGCAGTTCTTC; CDR3aa: CASSDWTPYNEQFF; d_gene: -; abundance: medium-sized; v_gene: TRBV6-1; len: 14; j_gene: TRBJ2-1
CDR3nt: TGTGCCAGCAGTAGGACAGGGGGCGAACTTTCAAACTATGGCTACACCTTC; CDR3aa: CASSRTGGELSNYGYTF; d_gene: TRBD1; abundance: medium-sized; v_gene: TRBV6-5; len: 17; j_gene: TRBJ1-2